This TCR beta chain derives from a study of OX40 agonist ivuxolimab in advanced cancers. Autoimmune disease history or systemic immunosuppression barred patients. This clone has a single count. The V gene's germline CDR1 is SEHNR and CDR2 FQNEAQ (reference sequence). The CDR3 covers 15 residues. V dropped 11 bases and J dropped 0; count of bases not matched to a gene: 8. Sequenced by immunoSEQ multiplex PCR; TCRdb stores in-frame clones only, minus some. The table lists 90,000 to 130,000 clones, approximately 90% of them singletons. The input for sequencing was CD4+ or CD8+ T cells sorted from blood, taken in a trial of the OX40 agonist ivuxolimab. The rearrangement joins TRBV7-9 to TRBJ2-7; TRBD2 aligns across 12 bases. The clonotype comes from an adult with an advanced solid tumor such as melanoma, head and neck, liver or kidney cancer. The CDR3 region is CAATTSGGSSYEQYF. CDR3 sequence (DNA): TGTGCCGCCACGACTAGCGGGGGTAGCTCCTACGAGCAGTACTTC.